The entry below describes one TCR beta chain. Its target is unknown. Time point here: newly diagnosed GD, antithyroid drugs for less than 3 months. With RNA extracted from PBMCs as input, the TCR library was made. Diagnosing Graves' disease relied on the American Thyroid Association guidelines. The germline V gene has CDR1 MNHNS and CDR2 SASEGT. The J segment lost 1 base and the V segment lost 6 bases, leaving 6 bases of the junction unmatched. The CDR3 runs 15 residues. The data stem from a study of regulatory T cells in long-lasting Graves disease. General observations from the study: The sample size was small, and this may have reduced accuracy.

Researchers made TCR beta libraries by using iRepertoire HTBI primers and running Arm-PCR on CDR3 regions. Via MiXCR, TCRdb re-called the multiplex PCR reads, giving one row per CDR3 protein. The top ten hold 9.5% to 15% of the sample, which has 530,000 or so distinct CDR3 sequences, roughly 16% seen once. The same specimen was also included in a second study, on T cells in Graves' hyperthyroidism and ophthalmopathy.

This sequence originates from a man younger than 30 with Graves disease. Source: peripheral blood mononuclear cells (PBMCs), taken at new diagnosis, from a patient treated with antithyroid drugs. This chain links TRBV6-1 with TRBJ1-1; 9 nucleotides align to TRBD1. The DNA of the CDR3 is TGTGCCAGCAGGTTGACAGGGGGTAAGAACACTGAAGCTTTCTTT. Translated: CASRLTGGKNTEAFF.